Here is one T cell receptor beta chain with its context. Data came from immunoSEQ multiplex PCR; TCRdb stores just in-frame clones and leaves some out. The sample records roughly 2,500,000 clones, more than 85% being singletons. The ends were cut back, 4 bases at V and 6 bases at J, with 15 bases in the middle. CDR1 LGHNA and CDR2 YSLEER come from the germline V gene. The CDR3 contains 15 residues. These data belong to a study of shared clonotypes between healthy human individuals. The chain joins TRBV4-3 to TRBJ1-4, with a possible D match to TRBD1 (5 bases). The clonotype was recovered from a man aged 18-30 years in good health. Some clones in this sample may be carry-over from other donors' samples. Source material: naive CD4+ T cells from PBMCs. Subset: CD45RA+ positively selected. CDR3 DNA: TGCGCCAGCAGCCTTCGACAGCAGACAGATGAAAAACTGTTTTTT. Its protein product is CASSLRQQTDEKLFF.